This T cell receptor gamma chain emerged from a study of Vδ1+ human thymocytes (dated by TCRdb to 2016 to 2018). For the study in its entirety: As a data resource, the study described the mRNA-level TRG and TRD CDR3 repertoires found in highly purified Vdelta1+ thymocytes taken from young children. Earlier work had validated the multiplex-based CDR3 amplicon strategy against 5'RACE-based methods for generating CDR3 amplicons. Findings and caveats that apply to the study as a whole: Donors did not cluster by age or sex, so the analyses were not stratified by age or sex. Because unexpected Vdelta2 sequences could lead to misinterpretation of bulk repertoire data, the authors recommended using highly purified populations and validating at the single-cell level. Despite high sort purity, about 22% of thymic TRD sequences were Vdelta2 (and few Vdelta3), unlike peripheral blood Vdelta1+ controls. Unlike the oligoclonal repertoires in peripheral blood, the thymic TRG and TRD repertoires appeared highly polyclonal, with Gaussian CDR3 length distributions. Many TRG clonotypes were shared between donors (up to roughly 6.9x10^3), whereas TRD repertoires were essentially private (max about 120 shared).

RNA extraction was carried out with the RNeasy mini kit, and reverse transcription was then done using Superscript III. To generate the CDR3 amplicons, a multiplex PCR was run using pooled V-gene forward primers together with a constant-region reverse primer that carried Illumina adaptor overhangs. After gel purification, the amplicons were indexed with Nextera index primers over about 8 extra PCR cycles and then purified using AMPure XP beads. Sequencing of the libraries was done on an Illumina MiSeq using paired-end 250 bp reads, dual indexing and a roughly 21% PhiX spike-in. On the authors' methods: FastQC was used to quality check the reads, while ea-utils fastq-join merged the TRG read pairs. Annotation of sequences was performed with IMGT/HighV-QUEST, only productive sequences with unambiguous V-gene assignment were retained, and clonotypes were defined by identical CDR3 sequence. Downstream analysis used VDJtools 1.1.1, tcR 2.2.3, Treemap and vegan Shannon diversity in R 3.4.4. With CATT, TCRdb called clones again from the public reads; duplicate DNA rows were later joined. TCRdb, not the authors, supplied the V and J calls. For this sample the table gives some 6,100 gamma-chain clones, of which 42% were detected only once. The top ten clonotypes cover under 2% of the sample.

Thymic samples were depleted of alphabeta T cells, then CD3+ TCRVdelta1+ TCRVdelta2- thymocytes were FACS-sorted. A purity of roughly 97% to 99.6% was achieved for sorted Vdelta1+ thymocytes. The thymic specimens were obtained from fewer than ten paediatric patients who were undergoing corrective cardiac surgery and ranged in age from about 5 days to 17 months. Thymic tissue was dispersed, and mononuclear cells were isolated on a Histopaque-1077 density gradient. For staining, the antibodies used were anti-TCRVdelta1 clone TS8.2, anti-TCRVdelta2 clone B6, anti-CD3 clone HIT3a and anti-TCRalphabeta clone IP26. From V the trimming removes 3 bases and from J it removes 6 bases, while the gene matches leave 5 bases of the junction unaccounted for. Looking up the germline V gene (reference sequence) yields CDR1 GITISATS and CDR2 ISYDGTV. The CDR3 starts with the cysteine, ends with the phenylalanine, and has 12 residues. Only the CDR3 portion is preserved as DNA: 36 bases, with reading frame beginning at the first base.

This clone turned up a few times. No antigen is known for it. Within one base of it there is no much larger clone, and no base qualities were kept. The specimen was Vdelta1+ gamma-delta thymocytes from the thymus. Per the publication, the cell subset or site label means: FACS-sorted CD3+ TCRalphabeta- TCRVdelta1+ TCRVdelta2- thymocytes. Recombination joined TRGV9 with TRGJ1 or TRGJ2. This receptor was taken from a boy in the first two years of life who had congenital heart surgery. The CDR3 region reads CALWEPIYKKLF. The sequenced DNA is TGTGCCTTGTGGGAGCCCATTTATAAGAAACTCTTT.